This is a list of T cell receptor beta chains from one sample in a study of blood T cell repertoires in COVID-19. Generated by immunoSEQ multiplex PCR, the TCRdb table keeps only in-frame clones and is missing some. The data contain hundreds of thousands of clones, over 75% of them seen just once; the ten biggest clones take up around a tenth. Sequences were obtained from PBMCs or T cells enriched from blood (not recorded which). The receptors derive from a woman in her thirties or forties who had recovered from COVID-19. CDR3s include the opening cysteine and the closing phenylalanine or tryptophan. The order of the fields is V gene, J gene, clone size, D gene, CDR3 DNA, CDR3 protein. The D gene is left open where the match is weak. Clone size is not always given. Where it is, it says once, few, many or a class for expanded clones.

>TRBV28|TRBJ2-3|-|-
TGTGCCAGCAGTTCAATAACAGGGACAGATACGCAGTATTTT
CASSSITGTDTQYF
>TRBV11-3|TRBJ1-1|-|-
TGTGCCAGCAGCTCGTGGGAGTTTGAGACTGAAGCTTTCTTT
CASSSWEFETEAFF
>TRBV9|TRBJ2-7|-|-
TGTGCCAGCAGCCCGAGGACAGCCTCAATCTACGAGCAGTACTTC
CASSPRTASIYEQYF
>TRBV5-8|TRBJ2-1|-|-
TGTGCCAGCAGCTTCCGGGATCCCAATGAGCAGTTCTTC
CASSFRDPNEQFF
>TRBV7-2|TRBJ1-2|-|-
TGTGCCAGCAGCCCAGATGGGGGCGACTATGGCTACACCTTC
CASSPDGGDYGYTF
>TRBV5-1|TRBJ1-1|-|-
TGCGCCAGCAGCTTGAGCACAGGGAACACTGAAGCTTTCTTT
CASSLSTGNTEAFF
>TRBV28|TRBJ1-5|-|TRBD1
TGTGCCAGCAGTTTAAACAGGGGGCAAAGCGCCTATAGCAATCAGCCCCAGCATTTT
CASSLNRGQSAYSNQPQHF
>TRBV2|TRBJ1-5|-|-
TGTGCCAGCAGTGAGACAGGATGGATGAGCAATCAGCCCCAGCATTTT
CASSETGWMSNQPQHF
>TRBV4-2|TRBJ2-7|-|-
TGTGCCAGCAGCCGGGACCCCGGAGGGAACGAGCAGTACTTC
CASSRDPGGNEQYF
>TRBV2|TRBJ2-1|-|-
TGTGCCAGCAGTGAAGCTCTCCCAGGGCAACCTTACAATGAGCAGTTCTTC
CASSEALPGQPYNEQFF
>TRBV27|TRBJ2-2|-|-
TGTGCCAGCTCACCAGGCAGGGACACCGGGGAGCTGTTTTTT
CASSPGRDTGELFF
>TRBV2|TRBJ2-3|-|-
TGTGCCAGCAGTGCGGGTCCCGCAGATACGCAGTATTTT
CASSAGPADTQYF
>TRBV6-1|TRBJ2-2|-|-
TGTGCCAGCAGTGAAAGAAGGGGGTCGACCGGGGAGCTGTTTTTT
CASSERRGSTGELFF
>TRBV19|TRBJ2-5|-|TRBD1
TGTGCCAGTAGTATCTGGGACAGCCAAGAGACCCAGTACTTC
CASSIWDSQETQYF
>TRBV28|TRBJ1-2|once|-
TGTGCCAGCGCTGCGGAGGGGATCTATGGCTACACCTTC
CASAAEGIYGYTF
>TRBV19|TRBJ1-1|-|-
TGTGCCAGTAGTATTTGGGGCGTGAACACTGAAGCTTTCTTT
CASSIWGVNTEAFF
>TRBV6-2/TRBV6-3|TRBJ1-4|-|-
TGTGCCAGCAGCGTCGGACGGGGGGAGATTAATGAAAAACTGTTTTTT
CASSVGRGEINEKLFF
>TRBV24-1|TRBJ1-2|-|-
TGTGCCACCAGTGATTTTCCCCAGGGAAACTATGGCTACACCTTC
CATSDFPQGNYGYTF
>TRBV19|TRBJ2-3|-|TRBD1
TGTGCCAGTAGTATCGGGGGACAGGGGGCTGGAGATACGCAGTATTTT
CASSIGGQGAGDTQYF
>TRBV29-1|TRBJ1-5|-|-
TGCAGCGTTCCGGGATCCCGATCTTATAGCAATCAGCCCCAGCATTTT
CSVPGSRSYSNQPQHF
>TRBV19|TRBJ2-3|-|-
TGTGCCAGTAGTGCTCTCCGGGTTAGCACAGATACGCAGTATTTT
CASSALRVSTDTQYF
>TRBV4-1|TRBJ2-1|-|TRBD2
TGCGCCAGCAGCCAGGGTCCCGGGACCGGGGGGAGTGAGCAGTTCTTC
CASSQGPGTGGSEQFF
>TRBV4-3|TRBJ2-2|-|-
TGCGCCAGCAGCCAAGACCGGGACACGTCGAACACCGGGGAGCTGTTTTTT
CASSQDRDTSNTGELFF
>TRBV15|TRBJ1-5|-|-
TGTGCCACCGCCCGTCGAGGTCAGCCCCAGCATTTT
CATARRGQPQHF
>TRBV29-1|TRBJ1-1|-|TRBD1
TGCAGCGTTGCTATCAACAGGGGCACTGAAGCTTTCTTT
CSVAINRGTEAFF